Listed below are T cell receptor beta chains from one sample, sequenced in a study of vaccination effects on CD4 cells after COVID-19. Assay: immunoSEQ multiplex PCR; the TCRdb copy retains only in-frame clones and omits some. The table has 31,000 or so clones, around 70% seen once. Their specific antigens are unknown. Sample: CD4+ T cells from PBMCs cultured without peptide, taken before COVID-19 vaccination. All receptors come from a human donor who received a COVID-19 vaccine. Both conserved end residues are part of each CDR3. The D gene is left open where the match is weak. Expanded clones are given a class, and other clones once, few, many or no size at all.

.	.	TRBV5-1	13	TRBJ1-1	CASSVAMNTEAFF	TGCGCCAGCAGCGTTGCCATGAACACTGAAGCTTTCTTT
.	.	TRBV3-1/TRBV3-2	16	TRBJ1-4	CASSQGSRSGNEKLFF	TGTGCCAGCAGCCAAGGGTCCCGGAGTGGGAATGAAAAACTGTTTTTT
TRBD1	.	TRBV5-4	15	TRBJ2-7	CASSPGTVRRYEQYF	TGTGCCAGCAGCCCCGGGACAGTCAGGAGGTACGAGCAGTACTTC
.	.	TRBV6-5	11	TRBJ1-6	CASRRDSPLHF	TGTGCCAGCAGGAGGGATTCACCCCTCCACTTT
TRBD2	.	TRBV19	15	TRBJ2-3	CASSTAGLPTDTQYF	TGTGCCAGTAGTACAGCGGGACTACCCACAGATACGCAGTATTTT
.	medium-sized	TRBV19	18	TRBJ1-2	CASSILYIGRDKDYGYTF	TGTGCCAGTAGTATATTGTACATAGGACGCGACAAAGACTATGGCTACACCTTC
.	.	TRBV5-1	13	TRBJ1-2	CASSDDGSYGYTF	TGCGCCAGCAGCGACGACGGATCTTATGGCTACACCTTC
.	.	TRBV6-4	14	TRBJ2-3	CASSDGGSTDTQYF	TGTGCCAGCAGTGACGGGGGGAGCACAGATACGCAGTATTTT
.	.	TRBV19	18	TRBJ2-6	CASKLSSQGIAGANVLTF	TGTGCCAGTAAATTATCATCCCAGGGCATTGCTGGGGCCAACGTCCTGACTTTC
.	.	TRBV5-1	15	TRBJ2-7	CASSFSQQGTYEQYF	TGCGCCAGCAGCTTCTCGCAGCAGGGAACCTACGAGCAGTACTTC
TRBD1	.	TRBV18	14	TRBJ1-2	CASSPTPDRAGYTF	TGTGCCAGCTCACCAACGCCTGACAGGGCGGGCTACACCTTC
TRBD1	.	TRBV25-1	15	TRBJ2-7	CASSEPGQGDYEQYF	TGTGCCAGCAGTGAACCGGGACAGGGCGACTACGAGCAGTACTTC
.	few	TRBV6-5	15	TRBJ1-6	CASSYGADVSSPLHF	TGTGCCAGCAGCTACGGGGCAGACGTGAGTTCACCCCTCCACTTT
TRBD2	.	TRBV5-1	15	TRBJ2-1	CASSLLAGVSNEQFF	TGCGCCAGCAGCTTACTAGCGGGAGTTAGCAATGAGCAGTTCTTC
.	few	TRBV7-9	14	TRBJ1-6	CASSLVSTGSPLHF	TGTGCCAGCAGCTTAGTTAGTACGGGTTCACCCCTCCACTTT
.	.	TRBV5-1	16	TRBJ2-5	CASSLEFRQGTETQYF	TGCGCCAGCAGCTTGGAATTTCGGCAGGGGACGGAGACCCAGTACTTC
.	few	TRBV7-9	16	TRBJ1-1	CASSLWNRARSTEAFF	TGTGCCAGCAGCTTATGGAACAGGGCACGTAGCACTGAAGCTTTCTTT
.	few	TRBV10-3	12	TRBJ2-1	CAISESEGQQFF	TGTGCCATCAGTGAGTCCGAGGGACAGCAGTTCTTC
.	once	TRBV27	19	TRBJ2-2	CASRVHHRGRRPVTGELFF	TGTGCCAGCAGAGTTCACCATAGGGGCAGAAGGCCCGTCACCGGGGAGCTGTTTTTT
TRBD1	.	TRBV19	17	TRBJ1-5	CASSMDSGTGYNQPQHF	TGTGCCAGTAGCATGGACAGCGGGACAGGATATAATCAGCCCCAGCATTTT
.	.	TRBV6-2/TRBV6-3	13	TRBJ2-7	CASSKLDSYEQYF	TGTGCCAGCAGTAAACTAGACTCCTACGAGCAGTACTTC
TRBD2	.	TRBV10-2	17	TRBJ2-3	CASSEKTSGGPTDTQYF	TGCGCCAGCAGTGAAAAGACTAGCGGGGGGCCCACAGATACGCAGTATTTT
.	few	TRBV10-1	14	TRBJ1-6	CASSEAEMRSPLHF	TGCGCCAGCAGTGAGGCAGAGATGCGTTCACCCCTCCACTTT
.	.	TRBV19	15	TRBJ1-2	CASALVGGNYYGYTF	TGTGCCAGCGCCCTCGTGGGGGGGAATTACTATGGCTACACCTTC
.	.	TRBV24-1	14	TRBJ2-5	CATSELGGQETQYF	TGTGCCACCAGTGAACTAGGGGGTCAAGAGACCCAGTACTTC
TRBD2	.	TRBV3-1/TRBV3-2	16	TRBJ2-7	CASSPILPGLASTQYF	TGTGCCAGCAGCCCTATATTACCTGGACTAGCCTCCACGCAGTACTTC
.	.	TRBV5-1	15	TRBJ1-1	CASSLVQGSGTEAFF	TGCGCCAGCAGCTTGGTTCAGGGTAGCGGCACTGAAGCTTTCTTT
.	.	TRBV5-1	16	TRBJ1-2	CASSLGGFGQGHGYTF	TGCGCCAGCAGCTTGGGAGGGTTCGGCCAGGGTCATGGCTACACCTTC
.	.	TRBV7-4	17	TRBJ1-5	CASSLKKGADSNQPQHF	TGTGCCAGCAGCTTAAAGAAAGGGGCGGATAGCAATCAGCCCCAGCATTTT
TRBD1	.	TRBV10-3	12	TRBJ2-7	CAIQGAAYEQYF	TGTGCCATCCAGGGGGCGGCCTACGAGCAGTACTTC
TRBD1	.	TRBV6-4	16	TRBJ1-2	CASSDTGQGANYGYTF	TGTGCCAGCAGTGACACGGGACAGGGGGCAAACTATGGCTACACCTTC
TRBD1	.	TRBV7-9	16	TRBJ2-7	CASSLVGRGPPYEQYF	TGTGCCAGCAGCTTAGTTGGCAGGGGGCCTCCCTACGAGCAGTACTTC
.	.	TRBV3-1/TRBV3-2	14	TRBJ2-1	CASSSNLNTNEQFF	TGTGCCAGCAGCAGCAACCTTAACACTAATGAGCAGTTCTTC
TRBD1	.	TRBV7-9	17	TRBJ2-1	CASSLVFGGQGNNEQFF	TGTGCCAGCAGCTTAGTCTTTGGAGGACAGGGGAACAATGAGCAGTTCTTC
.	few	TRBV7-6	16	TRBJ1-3	CASSLGQAYSGNTIYF	TGTGCCAGCAGCTTAGGGCAGGCTTACTCTGGAAACACCATATATTTT
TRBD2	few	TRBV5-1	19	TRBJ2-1	CASSLELAGRGKNYNEQFF	TGCGCCAGCAGCTTGGAACTAGCGGGCCGAGGTAAAAACTACAATGAGCAGTTCTTC
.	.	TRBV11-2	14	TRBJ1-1	CASSRGRMNTEAFF	TGTGCCAGCAGCCGGGGACGGATGAACACTGAAGCTTTCTTT